This T cell receptor (beta chain) is drawn from a study of early T cells in non-severe SARS-CoV-2 infection (dated by TCRdb to the early 2020s). Background for the entire study: Because TCR sequencing relied on bulk RNA taken from unsorted whole blood, pairing of alpha and beta chains was not possible. Overall results and qualifications from the work: VDJdb matching was skewed toward anti-spike CD8 responses and likely underestimated virus-specific expansions by missing private and CD4 specificities.

The germline V gene (reference sequence) sets CDR1 to DFQATT and CDR2 to SNEGSKA. At the junction V is shortened by 0 bases and J by 6 bases, with 10 bases in between. Reading from cysteine to phenylalanine, the CDR3 counts 13 amino acids. Just the 39-base CDR3 DNA is kept, in frame starting at base 1. The library relied on 5' RACE. The sequencer listed for this sample is NextSeq 500. Unique molecular identifiers were attached to individual cDNA molecules in the TCR library protocol so that sequencing error and PCR bias could be corrected. Both TCR alpha and beta chains were sequenced, and tight co-correlation was observed between alpha and beta sequence abundances in each sample. Per the original workflow: Decombinator V4 was used to annotate TCR sequences for V gene, J gene and CDR3. Expanded TCRs were defined as changing significantly between any two time points under a Poisson model with p below 0.0001. TCR abundances were normalised to the total number of TCRs sequenced in each sample and reported as counts per million. TRAV1-2 paired with TRAJ12, TRAJ20 or TRAJ33 defined MAIT TCRs, while TRAV10 paired with TRAJ18 defined iNKT TCRs. A search of VDJdb, accessed on 1 November 2021, was run for TCRs annotated to CMV, EBV and SARS-CoV-2, with TCRs annotated for multiple antigens excluded. The raw public reads went through TCRdb reprocessing: fastp at Q25, MiXCR clone calling, in-frame beta chains kept. Identical CDR3 proteins give one entry, which carries the most common genes and DNA. The V and J calls reflect TCRdb's pipeline rather than the authors' work. The sample records over 55,000 distinct CDR3 sequences, roughly a tenth of which are singletons. Of the sample, about 1.2% is held by the ten largest clones.

Set within a cohort of healthcare workers in London, UK, this nested case-control study involved weekly PCR testing of nasopharyngeal swabs along with blood sampling. Between 23 and 31 March 2020, the week of the UK lockdown, healthcare workers were enrolled and then followed up weekly for as long as 16 weeks. As for this clonotype: Its antigen is currently not known. The input lacks base qualities; no much larger clone sits a single base away.

The chain is assembled from TRBV20-1 and TRBJ2-3, with the D segment identity uncertain. The sequenced material came from whole blood. The source of this sequence is an adult who was a healthcare worker with PCR-confirmed SARS-CoV-2 infection or an uninfected control (not recorded which). The DNA is TGCAGTGCTAGAGATGTAGGAAAGGATACGCAGTATTTT. Its translation reads: CSARDVGKDTQYF.